The T cell receptor beta chain described here comes from a study of blood T cell repertoires in COVID-19. In the study overall: Acute-phase and convalescent COVID-19 samples originated in the United States, Italy and Spain.

Libraries were prepared by immunoSEQ multiplex PCR; TCRdb keeps only in-frame clonotypes and omits some of them. The data show about 280,000 clones, with roughly 87% seen just once and over 6% held by the top ten. The participants were between roughly 18 and 89 years old and came from roughly 25 US areas. Participant-given clinical history determined each cohort assignment. The clonotype was recovered from a woman in her 40s who had recovered from COVID-19. The specimen was PBMCs or T cells enriched from blood (not recorded which).

The CDR3 nucleotides are TGTGCCAGCAGCTTAACTCGCGCCGGGGCCAACGTCCTGACTTTC. Its translation: CASSLTRAGANVLTF. V is TRBV7-3 and J is TRBJ2-6; D is unresolved. This CDR3 is 15 amino acids long. The V and J ends lost 0 bases and 4 bases respectively, with 7 bases between them. Per the germline V gene, CDR1 is SGHTA and CDR2 is FQGTGA.